Each of the 30 T cell receptor beta chains below was sequenced from the same sample in a study of CD8+CD57+ T cells in acquired aplastic anemia. Template material for TCR beta VDJ and CDR3 profiling consisted of genomic DNA. TCRdb re-derived calls from the reads in MiXCR, one entry per CDR3 protein. The table shows a few hundred thousand distinct CDR3 sequences, with over 60% occurring only once. Sequencing used sorted CD4+, CD8+, or CD8+CD57+ T cells (not recorded which) from PBMCs. All receptors derive from a human donor in good health.

Note on this clonotype: It may be a read error: a sequence one base away is much more abundant. J is TRBJ2-1 and V is TRBV5-6; D perhaps matches TRBD2 (6 bases). CDR3 length equals 11 residues. Per germline, CDR1 SGHDT and CDR2 YYEEEE. The CDR3 bases are TGTGGCAGCATGACGGGAGATGAGCAGTTCTTC. Translation: CGSMTGDEQFF.

In its sample, this clonotype was seen once. The rearrangement joins TRBV5-1 to TRBJ2-3; D is unclear. Germline-derived CDR1 and CDR2 are SGHRS and YFSETQ. The CDR3 length is 13 residues. V shed 4 bases and J shed 6 bases, with 12 bases lying between them. The CDR3 loop is CASSPKTRDTQYF. CDR3 coding DNA: TGCGCCAGCAGCCCAAAAACCAGGGATACGCAGTATTTT.

The rearrangement joins TRBV7-2 to TRBJ2-3; TRBD2 agrees at 7 bases. Germline V CDR1 and CDR2: SGHTA, FQGNSA. The V gene end was trimmed by 4 bases and the J gene end by 3 bases; junction bases not matched to a gene: 4. CDR3 length: 14 residues. DNA for the CDR3: TGTGCCAGCAGCTACGGACTAGGAACAGATACGCAGTATTTT. Translated: CASSYGLGTDTQYF.

This clonotype was detected ten times or more. The chain links TRBV11-3 to TRBJ2-7, with 7 positions matching TRBD1. The germline gives CDR1 SGHNT, CDR2 YENEEA. V was pared by 0 bases and J by 3 bases, with 8 bases of the junction left unmatched. The CDR3 is made up of 16 amino acids. The CDR3 DNA sequence: TGTGCCAGCAGCTTAGACCCGGGGACAGAATTCTACGAGCAGTACTTC. Translation gives CASSLDPGTEFYEQYF.

The J gene is TRBJ2-7, the V gene TRBV4-1, with 9 bases lining up with TRBD1. This CDR3 region has 15 residues. Germline CDR1 is MGHRA and CDR2 is YSYEKL. V lost 3 bases, J lost 5 bases, and 8 bases stayed unmatched. CDR3 amino acids: CASSHRQGEWDEQYF. The CDR3 DNA sequence: TGCGCCAGCAGCCACCGACAGGGGGAGTGGGACGAGCAGTACTTC.

This chain joins TRBV27 and TRBJ2-1, with D uncertain. Trimming pared 1 base from V and 6 bases from J, leaving 13 bases between. Germline V lookup: CDR1 MNHEY, CDR2 SMNVEV (reference sequence). This CDR3 contains 15 residues. This CDR3 is CASSLLPAAGNEQFF. CDR3 sequence (DNA): TGTGCCAGCAGTTTATTGCCAGCCGCCGGCAATGAGCAGTTCTTC.

There are many counts of this clonotype. CDR3 sequence: CASSYSGLSSFSTDTQYF. Written as DNA, the CDR3 is TGTGCCAGCAGTTACTCGGGCCTCTCCTCGTTTAGCACAGATACGCAGTATTTT. The chain has TRBV6-6 and TRBJ2-3, with D unclear. V was cut by 0 bases and J by 0 bases, with 16 bases left in between. The CDR3 loop spans 18 amino acids. The V gene's germline CDR1 is MNHNY and CDR2 SVGAGI (reference sequence).

This clonotype was observed a few times. This sequence joins TRBV7-2 and TRBJ2-1, with TRBD2 identical over 13 bases. Germline V gene sequence: CDR1 SGHTA, CDR2 FQGNSA. V lost 0 bases to trimming and J lost 16 bases; unmatched junction nucleotides: 12. This CDR3 is 16 amino acids long. The CDR3 DNA reads as TGTGCCAGCAGCTTAGCCGGGACTAGCGGGACCATTCAACCTTTCTTC. Protein sequence: CASSLAGTSGTIQPFF. The variable domain in full, completed from reference TRBV7-2 and TRBJ2-1, reads GAGVSQSPSNKVTEKGKDVELRCDPISGHTALYWYRQSLGQGLEFLIYFQGNSAPDKSGLPSDRFSAERTGGSVSTLTIQRTQQEDSAVYLCASSLAGTSGTIQPFFGPGTRLTVL.

This chain uses TRBV6-4 with TRBJ2-1; 8 bases fit TRBD2. This CDR3 has 15 residues. The V gene end was trimmed by 4 bases and the J gene end by 7 bases; junction bases not matched to a gene: 9. Looked up from germline, CDR1 is MRHNA and CDR2 is SNTAGT. The CDR3 region has the DNA TGTGCCAGCAGTGTGCAAGCGGGAGTCGGGAATGAGCAGTTCTTC. It codes for CASSVQAGVGNEQFF.

The CDR3 here is CASRFSTGLYEQFF. The CDR3 region has the DNA TGCGCCAGCAGATTTTCAACAGGCTTATATGAGCAGTTCTTC. This chain links TRBV5-1 with TRBJ2-1, with D maybe TRBD1 (5 bases). Germline assignment: CDR1 SGHRS and CDR2 YFSETQ. This CDR3 has 14 residues. Trimming left V 5 bases short and J 8 bases short, with 17 bases between.

About this clonotype: At one end, the junction sequence differs from germline, possibly due to a read error. V usage is TRBV2 and J usage is TRBJ2-2, with TRBD2 identical over 12 bases. Germline CDR1 is SNHLY and CDR2 is FYNNEI. CDR3 size: 20 residues. This CDR3 reads CASRGGTGDLAERLAGETLF. The DNA for the CDR3 is TGTGCCAGCAGAGGGGGGACAGGGGACTTAGCCGAAAGACTAGCGGGGGAGACTCTTTTT.

To note about this clonotype: A junction end diverges from the germline sequence, so it may reflect a read error. As DNA, the CDR3 is TGCAGTGCTAGAGGATTAAACACTGAAGCTCTCTTC. Its translation is CSARGLNTEALF. The rearrangement links TRBV20-1 to TRBJ1-1; no clear D gene. The germline gives CDR1 DFQATT, CDR2 SNEGSKA (reference sequence). The CDR3 is 12 residues long.

This clonotype was detected many times. CDR3 region: CSVVLTITEAFF. CDR3 in DNA: TGCAGCGTTGTTTTGACAATCACTGAAGCTTTCTTT. The gene calls are TRBV29-1 and TRBJ1-1; D not certain. Trimming took off 4 bases at V and 4 bases at J, with 10 bases between the two ends. Germline V gives CDR1 SQVTM, CDR2 ANQGSEA. The CDR3 totals 12 residues.

This clonotype was seen a few times. The chain employs TRBV12-3 or TRBV12-4 and TRBJ2-2; D unclear. CDR3 size: 12 residues. V gave up 4 bases and J gave up 8 bases, with 8 bases separating them. DNA of the CDR3: TGTGCCAGCAGTTCCCCTCCTGGGGAGCTGTTTTTT. Protein sequence: CASSSPPGELFF.

J is TRBJ2-7 and V is TRBV9, with D possibly TRBD1 on 5 matching bases. Trimming took 0 bases from V and 6 from J, leaving 13 bases between them. This CDR3 contains 14 residues. Looked up from germline, CDR1 is SGDLS and CDR2 is YYNGEE. Here the CDR3 DNA reads TGTGCCAGCAGCGTAGACCAGGGTGGCGGCGAGCAGTACTTC. This encodes CASSVDQGGGEQYF.

The chain is built from TRBV6-4 and TRBJ2-6, with D perhaps given as TRBD1 or TRBD2 (5 bases each). V was trimmed by 6 bases and J by 3 bases, leaving 12 bases between them. This CDR3 has 15 residues. CDR1 MRHNA and CDR2 SNTAGT come from the germline V gene. Here the CDR3 DNA reads TGTGCCAGCAGCCTCCGGGACGGTGGGGCCAACGTCCTGACTTTC. Translation: CASSLRDGGANVLTF.

The gene calls are TRBV20-1 and TRBJ2-7; D is perhaps TRBD1 (6 bases). Germline V CDR1 and CDR2: DFQATT, SNEGSKA (reference sequence). This CDR3 is 13 amino acids long. Trimming stripped 6 bases from V and 0 bases from J, with 12 bases between. The CDR3 is CSAQGGNSYEQYF. The CDR3, as DNA: TGCAGTGCCCAAGGGGGAAACTCCTACGAGCAGTACTTC.

About this clonotype: One end of the junction fails to match germline, which may point to a read error. The rearrangement links TRBV2 to TRBJ2-7; D assignment may be TRBD1 or TRBD2 (5 bases each). The CDR3 length is 11 residues. Per germline, CDR1 SNHLY and CDR2 FYNNEI. The CDR3 DNA reads as TGTGCCAGCAGTGAATCGGGGACCTCGTTTTTC. Translation: CASSESGTSFF.

This clonotype was seen only once. V and J are TRBV2 and TRBJ2-7; 7 nucleotides line up with TRBD1. Germline values: CDR1 SNHLY, CDR2 FYNNEI. The trim removed 2 bases at V and 3 bases at J, leaving 10 bases unmatched. This CDR3 is built from 16 residues. The chain's CDR3 is CASSEKRTGPNYEQYF. In nucleotides, the CDR3 is TGTGCCAGCAGTGAAAAGCGGACAGGCCCAAACTACGAGCAGTACTTC. The full variable domain, with the rest looked up from reference TRBV2 and TRBJ2-7, is EPEVTQTPSHQVTQMGQEVILRCVPISNHLYFYWYRQILGQKVEFLVSFYNNEISEKSEIFDDQFSVERPDGSNFTLKIRSTKLEDSAMYFCASSEKRTGPNYEQYFGPGTRLTVT.

The rearrangement links TRBV6-6 to TRBJ1-1; 7 bases line up with TRBD1. V shed 4 bases, J shed 5 bases, and the junction held 7 bases outside the gene matches. The CDR3 is made up of 14 amino acids. CDR1 and CDR2 (germline): MNHNY, SVGAGI (reference sequence). CDR3: CASSLDRWWTEAFF. The CDR3 nucleotides read TGTGCCAGCAGTTTGGACAGGTGGTGGACTGAAGCTTTCTTT.

This chain links TRBV20-1 with TRBJ1-6, with D perhaps TRBD1 (6 bases). The germline V gene has CDR1 DFQATT and CDR2 SNEGSKA (reference sequence). The CDR3 runs 15 residues. The V gene lost 5 bases and the J gene lost 9 bases, with 20 bases spanning the gap. This chain's CDR3 is CSAGRTVSRGSPLHF. The CDR3 bases are TGCAGTGCTGGACGGACAGTTTCCCGGGGTTCACCCCTCCACTTT.

This clonotype has at least ten counts. The chain recombines TRBV5-1 with TRBJ2-7; no clear D gene. The germline V gene has CDR1 SGHRS and CDR2 YFSETQ. This CDR3 is built from 15 residues. The V gene lost 0 bases and the J gene lost 4 bases, with 14 bases spanning the gap. CDR3 bases: TGCGCCAGCAGCTTGGGGACGTCCGATACTTACGAGCAGTACTTC. This codes for CASSLGTSDTYEQYF.

The rearrangement joins TRBV7-9 to TRBJ2-7, with 10 nucleotides matching TRBD1. The CDR3 runs 15 residues. Trimming removed 8 bases from V and 1 base from J; junction bases left unmatched: 8. Germline CDR1 SEHNR, CDR2 FQNEAQ (reference sequence). Here the CDR3 DNA reads TGTGCCAGCCGCAAGGGGACAGGGGTTTCCTACGAGCAGTACTTC. Its translation is CASRKGTGVSYEQYF.

This clonotype turned up a few times. CDR3 in DNA: TGTGCCAGCTGTTTAGATAACTTCTATGGCTACACCTTC. Protein sequence: CASCLDNFYGYTF. V gene TRBV2 combines with J gene TRBJ1-2; D is unresolved. Trimming pared 8 bases from V and 4 bases from J, leaving 14 bases between. CDR1 and CDR2 from the germline V gene are SNHLY and FYNNEI. The length of the CDR3 is 13 residues. Using reference TRBV2 and TRBJ1-2 for the parts outside the CDR3, the full variable domain is EPEVTQTPSHQVTQMGQEVILRCVPISNHLYFYWYRQILGQKVEFLVSFYNNEISEKSEIFDDQFSVERPDGSNFTLKIRSTKLEDSAMYFCASCLDNFYGYTFGSGTRLTVV.

About this clonotype: The junction departs from the called germline gene at one end, perhaps through a read error. V and J are TRBV19 and TRBJ1-2; D remains ambiguous. This CDR3 has 14 residues. The germline V gene has CDR1 LNHDA and CDR2 SQIVND (reference sequence). The CDR3 nucleotides read TGTGCCGGTAGTATTCCCCGGGAGAGGCATGGCTACACCTTC. Its translation: CAGSIPRERHGYTF.

The J gene is TRBJ2-1, the V gene TRBV24-1; 9 nucleotides align to TRBD1. The V segment lost 8 bases and the J segment 4 bases; nucleotides outside the gene matches: 5. CDR3 length equals 14 residues. The germline CDR1 and CDR2 sequences are KGHDR and SFDVKD. CDR3: CATNRDRDYNEQFF. CDR3 nucleotide sequence: TGTGCCACCAACCGGGACAGGGATTACAATGAGCAGTTCTTC.

This sequence joins TRBV2 and TRBJ1-2; D unclear. There are 14 residues in the CDR3. Trimming pared 9 bases from V and 3 bases from J, leaving 17 bases between. From germline, CDR1 is SNHLY and CDR2 FYNNEI. The CDR3 loop is CASDMTGSDYGYTF. The CDR3 region has the DNA TGTGCCAGTGATATGACCGGGTCAGACTATGGCTACACCTTC.

The chain employs TRBV25-1 and TRBJ2-1; 12 nucleotides align to TRBD1. This CDR3 region has 17 residues. From germline, CDR1 is MGHDK and CDR2 SYGVNS. V shed 4 bases, J shed 6 bases, and the junction held 10 bases outside the gene matches. CDR3 loop: CASSGAPGTGGLNEQFF. The CDR3 region has the DNA TGTGCCAGCAGTGGAGCCCCCGGGACAGGGGGCCTCAATGAGCAGTTCTTC.

The V call is TRBV24-1, the J call TRBJ1-2; the D is unclear. This CDR3 has 12 amino acids. The V gene's germline CDR1 is KGHDR and CDR2 SFDVKD. Between the trimmed V and J ends, which lost 1 base and 7 bases, there was a span of 6 bases. The CDR3 loop is CATSDFSFGYTF. DNA for the CDR3: TGTGCCACCAGTGATTTTTCGTTTGGCTACACCTTC.

The J gene is TRBJ1-6, the V gene TRBV5-1; D is unresolved. V was pared by 1 base and J by 2 bases, with 7 bases between. Per germline, CDR1 SGHRS and CDR2 YFSETQ. The CDR3 has 15 residues. The CDR3 protein is CASSLSGTYNSPLHF. The CDR3 DNA reads TGCGCCAGCAGCTTGTCAGGAACCTATAATTCACCCCTCCACTTT.